The clone carrying this TCR beta chain has more than one count but fewer than ten. TCRdb re-derived calls from the RT-PCR reads in MiXCR, one entry per CDR3 protein. The sample lists hundreds of thousands of distinct CDR3 sequences, about 14% occurring once. Sequencing was performed on memory CD4+ T cells from blood. The TCR sequence derives from a female donor in good health, serving as a healthy control.

CDR3: CASSPPGDVEQFF. For the CDR3, the DNA is TGTGCCAGCTCACCACCGGGTGATGTTGAGCAGTTCTTC. This chain joins TRBV18 and TRBJ2-1; no firm D call. The V and J ends lost 0 bases and 9 bases respectively, with 9 bases between them. The V gene's germline CDR1 is KGHSH and CDR2 LQKENI. The CDR3 is 13 residues long.